This T cell receptor beta chain is from a study of T cell responses to AZD1222 COVID-19 vaccine. General study results and limits: After the peak T cell response, and only then, were repertoires sampled. There were vaccine-associated CD4 TCRs across spike, dominant at 160-218 and 743-854.

The protocol was immunoSEQ multiplex PCR, while the TCRdb copy is restricted to in-frame clones and leaves out a portion. The sample consists of about 180,000 clones, 90% to 95% of them appearing once. Trimming removed 0 bases from V and 2 bases from J, with 4 bases in between. Per the germline V gene, CDR1 is SGHNT and CDR2 is YENEEA. There are 13 residues in the CDR3. Some second doses came at about 4 weeks and others at about 12 weeks; these were pooled. A remark on this clone: Its antigen is currently unknown.

Sequenced material: peripheral blood, taken 28 days after the second AZD1222 dose. The clonotype originates from an adult who received the AZD1222 COVID-19 vaccine. The chain carries TRBV11-3 and TRBJ1-1; no clear D gene. In DNA, the CDR3 is TGTGCCAGCAGCTTAGAGGTCAACACTGAAGCTTTCTTT. This translates into CASSLEVNTEAFF.